This T cell receptor (beta chain) was documented in a study of blood T cell repertoires in COVID-19. Study in general: Acute and convalescent COVID-19 specimens originated in the United States, Italy and Spain. T cells, B-cell-depleted T cells, or PBMCs provided the cDNA or gDNA that served as material.

In the original processing: Estimation of nucleated cell counts relied on the amplification of reference gene primers. Some clones are missing from TCRdb's copy, which holds only in-frame ones; the method was immunoSEQ multiplex PCR. D and trimming were read from the DNA, whereas the V and J calls and clone size are those reported in that table. The table records tens of thousands of clones, 80% to 90% of them present only once. The sequenced sample was peripheral blood. The clonotype originates from a human donor in a cohort sampled during active COVID-19.

Here the CDR3 DNA reads TGTGCCAGTAGTATAGAACAGGGTCAAGGAGGCTACACCTTC. This gives the protein CASSIEQGQGGYTF. The rearrangement links TRBV19 to TRBJ1-2, with a possible D match to TRBD1 (6 bases). Per the germline V gene, CDR1 is LNHDA and CDR2 is SQIVND (reference sequence). V was clipped by 0 bases and J by 8 bases, with 13 bases between them. The CDR3 has 14 residues.